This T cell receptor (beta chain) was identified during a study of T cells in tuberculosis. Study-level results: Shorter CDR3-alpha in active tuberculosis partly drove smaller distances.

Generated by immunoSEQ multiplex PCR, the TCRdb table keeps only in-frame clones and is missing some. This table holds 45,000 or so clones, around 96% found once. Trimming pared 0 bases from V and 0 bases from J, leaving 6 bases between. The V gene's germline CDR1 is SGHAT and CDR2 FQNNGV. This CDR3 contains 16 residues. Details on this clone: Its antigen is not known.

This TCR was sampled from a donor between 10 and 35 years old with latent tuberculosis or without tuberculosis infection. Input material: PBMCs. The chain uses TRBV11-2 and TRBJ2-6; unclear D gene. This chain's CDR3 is CASSLEASSGANVLTF. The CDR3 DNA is TGTGCCAGCAGCTTAGAGGCCAGCTCTGGGGCCAACGTCCTGACTTTC.